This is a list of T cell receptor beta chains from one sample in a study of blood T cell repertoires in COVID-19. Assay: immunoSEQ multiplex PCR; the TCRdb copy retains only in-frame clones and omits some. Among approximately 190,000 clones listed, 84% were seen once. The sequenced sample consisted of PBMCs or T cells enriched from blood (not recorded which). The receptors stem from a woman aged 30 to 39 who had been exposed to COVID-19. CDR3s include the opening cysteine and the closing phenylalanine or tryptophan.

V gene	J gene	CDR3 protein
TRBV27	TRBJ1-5	CASSPSGGGQPQHF
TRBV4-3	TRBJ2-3	CASSQEGQGGLEDTQYF
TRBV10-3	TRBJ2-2	CAISSTSGGTNTGELFF
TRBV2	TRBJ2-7	CASMGLGHEQYF
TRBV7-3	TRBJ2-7	CASRPLGTDAYEQYF
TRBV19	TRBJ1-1	CASSIFWAAVNTEAFF
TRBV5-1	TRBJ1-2	CASSPEVGTVYGYTF
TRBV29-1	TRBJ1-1	CSVHLGAGTEAFF
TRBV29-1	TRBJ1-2	CSAGGQVIGYTF
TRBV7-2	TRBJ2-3	CASSMTRDTQYF
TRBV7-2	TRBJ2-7	CASSLRQGALEQYF
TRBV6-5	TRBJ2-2	CASSYRQGETGELFF
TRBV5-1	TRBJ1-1	CASSVTGNPTEAFF
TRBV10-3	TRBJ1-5	CAIAPGLDRAQPQHF
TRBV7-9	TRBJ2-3	CASNLASTDTQYF
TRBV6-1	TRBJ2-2	CASSEALTSEYGELFF
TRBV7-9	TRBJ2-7	CASSRRNPLDRAAAGEQYF
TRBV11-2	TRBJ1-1	CASSLENMNTEAFF
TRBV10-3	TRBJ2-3	CAISESDRVGTDTQYF
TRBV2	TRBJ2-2	CASSELAGGLWTGELFF
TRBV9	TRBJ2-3	CASSVRTSGDTQYF
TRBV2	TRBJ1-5	CASSGDRGGNQPQHF
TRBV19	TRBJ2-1	CASNLGTGGFNEQFF
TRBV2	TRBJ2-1	CASSNRDYNNEQFF
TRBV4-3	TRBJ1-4	CASSQGTGVDEKLFF
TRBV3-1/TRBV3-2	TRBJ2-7	CASSQDTGGRYEQYF
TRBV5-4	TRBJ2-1	CADSSQGEYNEQFF